This entry lists 20 T cell receptor beta chains sequenced from one sample in a study of graft-versus-host responses after intestinal transplantation. Which antigens these TCRs recognize remains unknown. TCRdb's table, derived via immunoSEQ multiplex PCR, lists solely in-frame clones and lacks some. Of roughly 120,000 clones listed, roughly 91% were seen once; the top ten hold around 0.12%. The input for sequencing was unstimulated CD4+ T cells sorted from spleen or lymph node cells, taken before intestinal transplant. These receptors were collected from a human donor who received an intestinal transplant.

The chain employs TRBV5-1 and TRBJ1-2; D remains ambiguous. The germline V gene encodes CDR1 SGHRS and CDR2 YFSETQ. The CDR3 covers 14 residues. Trimming took 9 bases from V and 2 from J, leaving 17 bases between them. CDR3 coding DNA: TGCGCCACCCGCGATCCGGGGTCGAACTATGGCTACACCTTC. Translation gives CATRDPGSNYGYTF.

V gene TRBV11-2 combines with J gene TRBJ2-5, with TRBD1 matching over 8 bases. Per the germline V gene, CDR1 is SGHAT and CDR2 is FQNNGV. The J segment lost 2 bases and the V segment lost 5 bases, leaving 1 base of the junction unmatched. This CDR3 has 13 residues. This chain's CDR3 is CASSQGAQETQYF. The CDR3 bases are TGTGCCAGCAGCCAGGGGGCGCAAGAGACCCAGTACTTC.

CDR3 residues: CASSILGNTEAFF. The DNA for the CDR3 is TGTGCCAGTAGTATACTAGGGAACACTGAAGCTTTCTTT. The rearrangement uses TRBV19 and TRBJ1-1; D gene uncertain. The CDR3 consists of 13 residues. V lost 2 bases to trimming and J lost 1 base, with 5 bases between them. Per the germline V gene, CDR1 is LNHDA and CDR2 is SQIVND (reference sequence).

V usage is TRBV15 and J usage is TRBJ2-7; D ambiguous. CDR3 length: 13 residues. Germline-derived CDR1 and CDR2 are LNHNV and YYDKDF (reference sequence). Trimming shortened V by 8 bases and J by 5 bases, and 16 bases separated the two germline ends. CDR3 amino acids: CATGHLVSNEQYF. Written as DNA, the CDR3 is TGTGCCACCGGGCACCTCGTGTCTAACGAGCAGTACTTC. Full variable domain (remainder filled in from reference TRBV15 and TRBJ2-7): DAMVIQNPRYQVTQFGKPVTLSCSQTLNHNVMYWYQQKSSQAPKLLFHYYDKDFNNEADTPDNFQSRRPNTSFCFLDIRSPGLGDTAMYLCATGHLVSNEQYFGPGTRLTVT.

The chain is built from TRBV28 and TRBJ2-7; possibly TRBD1 for D (6 bases). There are 14 residues in the CDR3. CDR1 is MDHEN, CDR2 SYDVKM, per germline. V lost 3 bases to trimming and J lost 5 bases, with 14 bases between them. CDR3 protein: CASSLLQGFHEQYF. Here the CDR3 DNA reads TGTGCCAGCAGTTTGCTCCAGGGGTTCCACGAGCAGTACTTC.

V and J are TRBV10-3 and TRBJ1-1; D remains unclear. V shed 4 bases and J shed 1 base, with 10 bases lying between them. This CDR3 comprises 14 residues. In germline, CDR1 is ENHRY, CDR2 SYGVKD. CDR3 nucleotide sequence: TGTGCCATCAGTGCGAAGGAGACGAACACTGAAGCTTTCTTT. This encodes CAISAKETNTEAFF.

CDR3 loop: CATSRVMTTLGEGYTF. The CDR3 DNA reads TGTGCCACCAGCAGAGTTATGACCACACTAGGGGAGGGCTACACCTTC. The chain is built from TRBV15 and TRBJ1-2, with TRBD1 as a possible D gene (5 bases). Per the germline V gene, CDR1 is LNHNV and CDR2 is YYDKDF (reference sequence). The CDR3 loop spans 16 amino acids. V lost 1 base and J lost 8, with 20 bases in between.

The chain couples TRBV19 to TRBJ2-1, with 7 bases aligning to TRBD1. V trimming: 5 bases; J trimming: 8 bases; junction bases outside the gene matches: 15. Germline V lookup: CDR1 LNHDA, CDR2 SQIVND (reference sequence). The length of the CDR3 is 16 residues. CDR3 DNA: TGTGCCAGTAGTCCGTGGACAGGAGCGCGTTTGGATGAGCAGTTCTTC. Translation: CASSPWTGARLDEQFF.

V usage is TRBV7-2 and J usage is TRBJ2-7, with TRBD2 as a possible D gene (6 bases). This CDR3 comprises 15 residues. Germline V lookup: CDR1 SGHTA, CDR2 FQGNSA. V lost 4 bases and J lost 1, with 14 bases in between. The CDR3 sequence is CASSWRGGDSYEQYF. CDR3 coding DNA: TGTGCCAGCAGCTGGAGGGGCGGGGATTCCTACGAGCAGTACTTC.

The V gene is TRBV7-3, the J gene TRBJ2-3, with no clear D. This CDR3 has 12 residues. Germline V CDR1 and CDR2: SGHTA, FQGTGA. The V and J ends lost 5 bases and 1 base respectively, with 4 bases between them. CDR3: CASSPGTDTQYF. The CDR3 region has the DNA TGTGCCAGCAGCCCCGGCACAGATACGCAGTATTTT.

The chain carries TRBV19 and TRBJ2-2; the D call may be TRBD1 or TRBD2 (6 bases each). The V gene's germline CDR1 is LNHDA and CDR2 SQIVND (reference sequence). Trimming removed 0 bases from V and 9 bases from J, with 14 bases in between. The CDR3 loop spans 15 amino acids. The CDR3 DNA sequence: TGTGCCAGTAGTATAGACGGCGGGACAAGTAGGGAGCTGTTTTTT. Protein sequence: CASSIDGGTSRELFF.

The rearrangement links TRBV5-1 to TRBJ1-1; D is possibly TRBD1 (6 bases). Trimming took off 5 bases at V and 6 bases at J, with 17 bases between the two ends. Germline assignment: CDR1 SGHRS and CDR2 YFSETQ. The CDR3 sequence is 14 residues long. As DNA, the CDR3 is TGCGCCAGCAGAGACTGGACAGCTGGACCTGAAGCTTTCTTT. Protein sequence: CASRDWTAGPEAFF.

This chain's CDR3 is CASSVEGGRNTIYF. In DNA, the CDR3 is TGTGCCAGCAGCGTCGAGGGGGGACGAAACACCATATATTTT. The chain carries TRBV9 and TRBJ1-3; D is possibly TRBD1 (6 bases). V was trimmed by 2 bases and J by 5 bases, leaving 11 bases between them. CDR1 SGDLS and CDR2 YYNGEE come from the germline V gene. CDR3 length equals 14 residues.

The chain joins TRBV5-1 to TRBJ2-3, with TRBD1 identical over 8 bases. The V gene's germline CDR1 is SGHRS and CDR2 YFSETQ. V lost 5 bases, J lost 0 bases, and 5 bases stayed unmatched. The CDR3 has 15 amino acids. The CDR3 sequence: CASRSTGASTDTQYF. The CDR3 bases are TGCGCCAGCAGATCGACAGGGGCTAGCACAGATACGCAGTATTTT.

This chain connects TRBV9 to TRBJ2-1; 12 bases are shared with TRBD2. The germline gives CDR1 SGDLS, CDR2 YYNGEE. Trimming at V came to 4 bases and at J to 5 bases, leaving 10 bases not matched to a gene. This CDR3 contains 17 residues. The CDR3 DNA is TGTGCCAGCAGCCCCCTAGCGGGAGGGGGTCCCGACAATGAGCAGTTCTTC. Translation: CASSPLAGGGPDNEQFF.

This chain links TRBV28 with TRBJ1-5; no definite D call. The length of the CDR3 is 15 residues. Per germline, CDR1 MDHEN and CDR2 SYDVKM. With 0 bases removed from V and 0 bases from J, the gap between germline ends came to 6 bases. Here the CDR3 DNA reads TGTGCCAGCAGTTTATGGGGAAATAGCAATCAGCCCCAGCATTTT. Amino acid sequence: CASSLWGNSNQPQHF.

The chain links TRBV29-1 to TRBJ2-1; TRBD2 matches 13 bases. The V segment lost 3 bases and the J segment 2 bases; nucleotides outside the gene matches: 4. CDR3 length: 16 amino acids. Germline assignment: CDR1 SQVTM and CDR2 ANQGSEA. DNA of the CDR3: TGCAGCGTTGACCCGGGACTAGCGGGGACCTACAATGAGCAGTTCTTC. This sequence encodes CSVDPGLAGTYNEQFF.

V usage is TRBV25-1 and J usage is TRBJ2-1; 7 bases are shared with TRBD1. V shed 6 bases and J 8 bases; nucleotides not matched to a gene: 13. The CDR3 is made up of 15 amino acids. CDR1 is MGHDK and CDR2 is SYGVNS in the germline V gene. CDR3: CASSPANRGSYEQFF. The DNA for the CDR3 is TGTGCCAGCAGCCCCGCTAACAGGGGTTCGTATGAGCAGTTCTTC.

This clone showed up just once. V gene TRBV18 combines with J gene TRBJ2-4; weak D call: TRBD1 (6 bases). The V and J ends lost 0 bases and 8 bases respectively, with 23 bases between them. Per the germline V gene, CDR1 is KGHSH and CDR2 is LQKENI. This CDR3 has 18 residues. CDR3 bases: TGTGCCAGCTCACCACCCCCCCCCGGGGACAAATTAAGAGACATTCAGTACTTC. Amino acid sequence: CASSPPPPGDKLRDIQYF.

The chain uses TRBV9 and TRBJ2-2, with a weak D call TRBD1 (6 bases). The CDR3 spans 14 residues. Germline lookup yields CDR1 SGDLS and CDR2 YYNGEE. The V end was cut by 6 bases, the J end by 6 bases, with 15 bases between. CDR3 loop: CASTGGGLSGELFF. In DNA, the CDR3 is TGTGCCAGCACTGGGGGCGGACTCTCCGGGGAGCTGTTTTTT.